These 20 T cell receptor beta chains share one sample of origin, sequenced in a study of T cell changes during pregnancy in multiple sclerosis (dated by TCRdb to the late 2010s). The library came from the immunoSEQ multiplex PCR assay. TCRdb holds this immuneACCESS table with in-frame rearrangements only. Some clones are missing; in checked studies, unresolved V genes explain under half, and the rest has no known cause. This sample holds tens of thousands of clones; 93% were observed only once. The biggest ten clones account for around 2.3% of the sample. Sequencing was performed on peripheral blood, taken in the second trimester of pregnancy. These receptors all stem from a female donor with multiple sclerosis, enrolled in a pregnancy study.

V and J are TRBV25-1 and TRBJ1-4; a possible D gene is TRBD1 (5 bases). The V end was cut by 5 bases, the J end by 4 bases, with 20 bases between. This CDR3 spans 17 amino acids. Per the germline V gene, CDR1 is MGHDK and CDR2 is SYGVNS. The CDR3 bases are TGTGCCAGCAGTTTCAACCGTATCGGGGGACGTAATGAAAAACTGTTTTTT. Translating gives CASSFNRIGGRNEKLFF.

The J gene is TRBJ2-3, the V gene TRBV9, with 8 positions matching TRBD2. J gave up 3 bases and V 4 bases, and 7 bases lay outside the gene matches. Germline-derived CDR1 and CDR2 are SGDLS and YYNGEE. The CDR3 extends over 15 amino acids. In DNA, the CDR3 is TGTGCCAGCAGCACCAGTAGCGGGGTTACAGATACGCAGTATTTT. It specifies CASSTSSGVTDTQYF.

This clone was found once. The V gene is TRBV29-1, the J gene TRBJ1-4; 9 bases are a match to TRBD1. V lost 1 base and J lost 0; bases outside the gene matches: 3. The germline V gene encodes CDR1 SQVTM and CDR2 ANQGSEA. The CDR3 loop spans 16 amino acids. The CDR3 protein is CSVEGQGDATNEKLFF. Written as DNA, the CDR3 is TGCAGCGTTGAAGGACAGGGGGATGCAACTAATGAAAAACTGTTTTTT.

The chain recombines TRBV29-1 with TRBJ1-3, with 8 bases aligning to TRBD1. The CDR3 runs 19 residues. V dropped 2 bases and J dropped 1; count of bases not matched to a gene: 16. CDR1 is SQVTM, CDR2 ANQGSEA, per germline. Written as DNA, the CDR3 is TGCAGCGTTGAACCAATGACAGGGGACCCGACTCAGTCTGGAAACACCATATATTTT. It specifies CSVEPMTGDPTQSGNTIYF.

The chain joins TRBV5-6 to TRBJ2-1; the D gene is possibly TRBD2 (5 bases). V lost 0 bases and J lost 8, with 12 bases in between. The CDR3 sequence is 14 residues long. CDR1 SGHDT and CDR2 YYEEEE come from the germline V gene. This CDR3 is CASSLGTRGYEQFF. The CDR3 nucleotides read TGTGCCAGCAGCTTGGGGACTCGCGGTTATGAGCAGTTCTTC.

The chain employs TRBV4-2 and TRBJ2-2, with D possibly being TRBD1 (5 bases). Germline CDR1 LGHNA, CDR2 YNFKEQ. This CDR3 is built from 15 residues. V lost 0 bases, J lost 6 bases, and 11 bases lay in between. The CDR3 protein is CASSQDLQVAGELFF. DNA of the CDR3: TGTGCCAGCAGCCAAGATCTACAGGTCGCCGGGGAGCTGTTTTTT.

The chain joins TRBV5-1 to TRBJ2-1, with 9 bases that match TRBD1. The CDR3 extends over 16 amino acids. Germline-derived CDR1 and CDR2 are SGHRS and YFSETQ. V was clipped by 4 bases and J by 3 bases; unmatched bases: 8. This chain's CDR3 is CASSIQGAQYYNEQFF. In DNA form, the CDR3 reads TGCGCCAGCAGCATACAGGGGGCGCAGTACTACAATGAGCAGTTCTTC. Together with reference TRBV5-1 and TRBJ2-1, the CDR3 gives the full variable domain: KAGVTQTPRYLIKTRGQQVTLSCSPISGHRSVSWYQQTPGQGLQFLFEYFSETQRNKGNFPGRFSGRQFSNSRSEMNVSTLELGDSALYLCASSIQGAQYYNEQFFGPGTRLTVL.

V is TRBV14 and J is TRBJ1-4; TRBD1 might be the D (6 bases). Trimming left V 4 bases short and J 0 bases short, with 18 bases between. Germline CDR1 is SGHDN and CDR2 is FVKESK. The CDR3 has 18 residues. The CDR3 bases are TGTGCCAGCAGCCGGGGGACACTTCTGACTGCAACTAATGAAAAACTGTTTTTT. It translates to CASSRGTLLTATNEKLFF.

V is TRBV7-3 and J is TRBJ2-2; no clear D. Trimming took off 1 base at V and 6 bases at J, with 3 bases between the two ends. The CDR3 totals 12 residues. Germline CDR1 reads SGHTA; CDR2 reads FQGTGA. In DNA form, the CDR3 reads TGTGCCAGCAGCTTAAGCGCCGGGGAGCTGTTTTTT. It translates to CASSLSAGELFF.

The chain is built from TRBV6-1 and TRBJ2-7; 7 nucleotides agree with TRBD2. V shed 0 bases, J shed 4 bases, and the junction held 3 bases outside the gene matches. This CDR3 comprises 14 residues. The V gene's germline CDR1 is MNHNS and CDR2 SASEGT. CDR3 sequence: CASSEAYGGYEQYF. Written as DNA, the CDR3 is TGTGCCAGCAGTGAAGCCTACGGGGGGTACGAGCAGTACTTC.

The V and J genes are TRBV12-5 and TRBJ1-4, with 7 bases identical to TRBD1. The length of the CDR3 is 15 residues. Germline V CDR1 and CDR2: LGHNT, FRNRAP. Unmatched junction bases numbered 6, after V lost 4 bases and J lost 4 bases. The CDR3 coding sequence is TGTGCTAGTGGTTCATCGGGACAGTATAATGAAAAACTGTTTTTT. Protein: CASGSSGQYNEKLFF.

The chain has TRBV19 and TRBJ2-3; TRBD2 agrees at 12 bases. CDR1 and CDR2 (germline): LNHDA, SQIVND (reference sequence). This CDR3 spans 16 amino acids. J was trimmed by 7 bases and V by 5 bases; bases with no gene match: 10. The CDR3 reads CASSPSLAGGLYTQYF. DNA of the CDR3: TGTGCCAGTAGTCCCTCACTAGCGGGGGGACTTTATACGCAGTATTTT. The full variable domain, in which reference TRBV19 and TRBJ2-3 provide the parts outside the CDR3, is DGGITQSPKYLFRKEGQNVTLSCEQNLNHDAMYWYRQDPGQGLRLIYYSQIVNDFQKGDIAEGYSVSREKKESFPLTVTSAQKNPTAFYLCASSPSLAGGLYTQYFGPGTRLTVL.

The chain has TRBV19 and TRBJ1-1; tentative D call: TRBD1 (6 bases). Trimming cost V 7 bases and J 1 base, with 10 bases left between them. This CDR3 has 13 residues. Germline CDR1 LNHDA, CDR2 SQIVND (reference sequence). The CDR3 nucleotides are TGTGCCAGTAAGGACAGTCGGAACACTGAAGCTTTCTTT. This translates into CASKDSRNTEAFF.

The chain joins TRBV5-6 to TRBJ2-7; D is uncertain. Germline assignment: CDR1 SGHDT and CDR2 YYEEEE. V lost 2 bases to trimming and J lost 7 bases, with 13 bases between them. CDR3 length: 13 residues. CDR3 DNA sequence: TGTGCCAGCAGCTTCACCCGCAACAGTGAGCAGTACTTC. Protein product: CASSFTRNSEQYF.

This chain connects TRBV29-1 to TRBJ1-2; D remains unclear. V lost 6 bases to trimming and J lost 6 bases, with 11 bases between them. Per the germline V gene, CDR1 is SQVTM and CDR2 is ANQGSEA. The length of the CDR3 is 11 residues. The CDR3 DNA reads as TGCAGCGTCGAGAGTGGTCATGGCTACACCTTC. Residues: CSVESGHGYTF.

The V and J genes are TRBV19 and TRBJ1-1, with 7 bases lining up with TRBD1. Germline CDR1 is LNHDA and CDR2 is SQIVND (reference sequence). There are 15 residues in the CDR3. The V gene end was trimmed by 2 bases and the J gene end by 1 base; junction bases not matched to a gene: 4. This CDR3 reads CASSIKSGGNTEAFF. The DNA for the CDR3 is TGTGCCAGTAGTATAAAATCAGGGGGGAACACTGAAGCTTTCTTT.

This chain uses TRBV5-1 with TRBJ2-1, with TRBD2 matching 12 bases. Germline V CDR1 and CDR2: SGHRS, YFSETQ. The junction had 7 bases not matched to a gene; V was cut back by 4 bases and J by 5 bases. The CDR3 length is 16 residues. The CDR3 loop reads CASSRTSGGFHNEQFF. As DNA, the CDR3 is TGCGCCAGCAGCCGTACTAGCGGGGGGTTCCACAATGAGCAGTTCTTC.

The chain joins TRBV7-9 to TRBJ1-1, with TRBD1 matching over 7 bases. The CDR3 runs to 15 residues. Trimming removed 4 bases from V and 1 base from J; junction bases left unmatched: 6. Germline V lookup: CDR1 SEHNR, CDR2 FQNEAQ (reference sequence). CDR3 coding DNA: TGTGCCAGCAGCTCAGGGACAGTGAAGAACACTGAAGCTTTCTTT. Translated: CASSSGTVKNTEAFF. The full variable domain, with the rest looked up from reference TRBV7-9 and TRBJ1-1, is DTGVSQNPRHKITKRGQNVTFRCDPISEHNRLYWYRQTLGQGPEFLTYFQNEAQLEKSRLLSDRFSAERPKGSFSTLEIQRTEQGDSAMYLCASSSGTVKNTEAFFGQGTRLTVV.

CDR3 coding DNA: TGTGCCAGCAGCTTGGGGGGGCTGGAGACCCAGTACTTC. Protein product: CASSLGGLETQYF. This chain uses TRBV5-4 with TRBJ2-5; a possible D gene is TRBD1 (6 bases). The germline CDR1 and CDR2 sequences are SGHNT and YYREEE (reference sequence). The CDR3 loop spans 13 amino acids. V was shortened by 0 bases and J by 5 bases, with 8 bases between the two germline ends. Complete variable domain (other parts from reference TRBV5-4 and TRBJ2-5): ETGVTQSPTHLIKTRGQQVTLRCSSQSGHNTVSWYQQALGQGPQFIFQYYREEENGRGNFPPRFSGLQFPNYSSELNVNALELDDSALYLCASSLGGLETQYFGPGTRLLVL.

The CDR3 DNA is TGTGCCTGGAGTGTACGGGGTGGAAACACCATATATTTT. Protein product: CAWSVRGGNTIYF. The chain recombines TRBV30 with TRBJ1-3; D gene ambiguous. This CDR3 is 13 amino acids long. With 0 bases removed from V and 3 bases from J, the gap between germline ends came to 6 bases. Germline lookup yields CDR1 GTSNPN and CDR2 SVGIG (reference sequence).